This TCR beta chain stems from a study of blood T cell repertoires in COVID-19. Study-wide background: Samples taken during acute and convalescent COVID-19 were collected in the United States, Italy and Spain.

This CDR3 is 16 amino acids long. The germline gives CDR1 KGHDR, CDR2 SFDVKD. Trimming pared 5 bases from V and 0 bases from J, leaving 13 bases between. Sequencing used immunoSEQ multiplex PCR; TCRdb keeps in-frame clones, though not all of them. The sample consists of more than 150,000 clones, roughly 87% of them appearing once. Sequencing was carried out using peripheral blood. The J gene is TRBJ1-3, the V gene TRBV24-1; no clear D. This TCR came from a woman aged 40 to 50 with acute or convalescent COVID-19. As DNA, the CDR3 is TGTGCCACCAGTGGTCACGACCAGCGCTCTGGAAACACCATATATTTT. As protein: CATSGHDQRSGNTIYF.